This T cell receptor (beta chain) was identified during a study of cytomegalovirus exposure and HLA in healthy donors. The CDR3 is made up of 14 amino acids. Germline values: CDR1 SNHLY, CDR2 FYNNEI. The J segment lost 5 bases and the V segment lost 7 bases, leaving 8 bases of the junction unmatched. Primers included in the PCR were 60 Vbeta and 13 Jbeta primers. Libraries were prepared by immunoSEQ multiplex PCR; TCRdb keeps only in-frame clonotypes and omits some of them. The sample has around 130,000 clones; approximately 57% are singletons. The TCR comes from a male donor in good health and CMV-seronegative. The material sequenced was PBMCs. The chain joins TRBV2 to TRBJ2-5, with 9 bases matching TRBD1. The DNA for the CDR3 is TGTGCCAGCATCGGGACAGGGTTCATGGAGACCCAGTACTTC. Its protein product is CASIGTGFMETQYF.